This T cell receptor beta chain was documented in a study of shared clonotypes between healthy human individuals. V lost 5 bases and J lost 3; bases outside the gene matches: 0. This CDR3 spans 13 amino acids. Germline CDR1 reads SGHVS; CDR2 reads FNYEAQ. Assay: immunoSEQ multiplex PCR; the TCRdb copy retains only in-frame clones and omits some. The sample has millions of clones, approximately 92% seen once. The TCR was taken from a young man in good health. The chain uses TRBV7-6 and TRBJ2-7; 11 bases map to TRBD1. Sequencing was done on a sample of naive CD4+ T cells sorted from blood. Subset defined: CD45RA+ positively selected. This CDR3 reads CASSGTGGYEQYF. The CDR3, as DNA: TGTGCCAGCAGCGGGACAGGGGGCTACGAGCAGTACTTC.